This TCR beta chain was profiled in a study of blood T cell repertoires in COVID-19 (dated by TCRdb to about 2020). Broadly, across the study: Samples covering the acute and convalescent phases of COVID-19 were provided by collaborators in the United States, Italy and Spain. A de-identified subject ID, COVID-19 status, age in years and sex were almost always included in the sample metadata. Samples came from the ongoing ImmuneRACE study (first 160 participants) plus 1,254 subjects from 6 global collaborators. Where available, HLA class I and class II types were obtained from metadata supplied by the sample provider rather than from assay-based typing. Deeply sampled blood TCRbeta repertoires from subjects exposed to, actively infected with, or recovered from COVID-19 were included in the dataset. The material from the prospective study consisted of cDNA or gDNA derived from T cells, B-cell-depleted T cells, or PBMCs. A freely available public database, intended as a resource for researchers studying the immune response to SARS-CoV-2, is where the repertoires were released. Overall study outcomes, separate from this receptor: The quantity of clinical and demographic metadata differed by source and by participant and was supplied without curation.

TCRbeta CDR3 regions were amplified from genomic DNA by means of the immunoSEQ Assay, a bias-controlled multiplex PCR. In the source study's methods: Within the assay, amplification of reference gene primers was used to estimate how many nucleated cells each sample contained. To quantify the absolute abundance of each unique TCRbeta CDR3 rearrangement, sequence reads were collapsed and filtered. For each sample, productive Simpson clonality was calculated by taking the square root of Simpson's diversity index across productive rearrangements. As stored in TCRdb, this immuneACCESS dataset retains in-frame rearrangements with V and J assigned. A fraction of the clones does not appear; measured against another copy, unresolved V genes explain less than half of the discrepancy, and the remainder lacks a known reason. For V, J and clone size, that table is used; D and trimming come from the DNA. The sample includes roughly 240,000 clones, with 80% to 90% observed a single time. The ten largest clonotypes hold around 2.6% of the sample.

As regards this clone: Its antigen remains undetermined. Base qualities were left out, and no much larger clone turns up one base away.

CDR1 MNHEY and CDR2 SVGAGI are derived from the germline V gene. The CDR3 sequence holds 15 residues, the cysteine and phenylalanine included. Just the 45-base CDR3 DNA is kept, in frame starting at base 1. Clipping removes 4 bases from V and 3 bases from J, with 1 as the unmatched junction base count. Participants in the prospective study were aged 18 to 89 years, lived in about two dozen United States geographic areas, and enrolled through a virtual design. To assign participants to cohorts, the prospective study relied on clinical history that participants themselves reported in a screening survey and a study questionnaire. Each participant in the prospective study had whole blood, serum and a nasopharyngeal or oropharyngeal swab collected by mobile phlebotomists. Additional blood draws and questionnaires over an approximately 2-month period could optionally be provided by prospective study participants. Before DNA extraction, prospective study blood samples were shipped either frozen or at room temperature.

Sequenced: PBMCs or T cells enriched from blood (not recorded which). The sequence came from a woman in her 30s with acute COVID-19. The chain employs TRBV6-5 and TRBJ2-2, with 11 bases in between that match TRBD1. Here the CDR3 is given as CASSWTGGYTGELFF. The base sequence is TGTGCCAGCAGTTGGACAGGGGGCTACACCGGGGAGCTGTTTTTT.